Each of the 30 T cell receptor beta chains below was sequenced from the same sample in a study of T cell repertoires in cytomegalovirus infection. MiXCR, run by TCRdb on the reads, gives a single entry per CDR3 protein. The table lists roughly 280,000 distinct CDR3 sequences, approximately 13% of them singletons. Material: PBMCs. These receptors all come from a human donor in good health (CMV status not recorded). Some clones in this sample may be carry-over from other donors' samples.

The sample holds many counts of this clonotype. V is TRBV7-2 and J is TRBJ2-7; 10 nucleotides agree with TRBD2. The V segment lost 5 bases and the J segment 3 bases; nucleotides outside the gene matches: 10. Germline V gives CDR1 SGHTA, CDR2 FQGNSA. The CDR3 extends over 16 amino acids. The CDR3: CASSGGSGRGLYEQYF. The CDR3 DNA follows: TGTGCCAGCAGCGGGGGGAGCGGGAGGGGGCTCTACGAGCAGTACTTC.

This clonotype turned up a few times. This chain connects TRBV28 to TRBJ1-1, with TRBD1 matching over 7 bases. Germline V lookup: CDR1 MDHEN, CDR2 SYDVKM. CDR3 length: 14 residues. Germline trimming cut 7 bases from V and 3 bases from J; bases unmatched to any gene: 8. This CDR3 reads CASTGAGQDTEAFF. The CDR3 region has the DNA TGTGCCAGCACCGGCGCCGGACAGGACACTGAAGCTTTCTTT.

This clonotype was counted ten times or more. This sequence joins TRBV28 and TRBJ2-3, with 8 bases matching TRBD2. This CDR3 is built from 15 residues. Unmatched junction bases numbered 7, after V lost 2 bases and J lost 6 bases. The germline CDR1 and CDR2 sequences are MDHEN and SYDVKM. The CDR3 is CASSLGAGVVDTQYF. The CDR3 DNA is TGTGCCAGCAGTTTAGGAGCGGGAGTGGTGGATACGCAGTATTTT.

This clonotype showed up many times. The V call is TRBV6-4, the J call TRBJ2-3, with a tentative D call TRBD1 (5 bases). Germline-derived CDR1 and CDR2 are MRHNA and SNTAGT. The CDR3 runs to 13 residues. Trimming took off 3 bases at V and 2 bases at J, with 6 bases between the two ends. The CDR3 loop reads CASSDGATDTQYF. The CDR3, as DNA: TGTGCCAGCAGTGATGGGGCCACAGATACGCAGTATTTT.

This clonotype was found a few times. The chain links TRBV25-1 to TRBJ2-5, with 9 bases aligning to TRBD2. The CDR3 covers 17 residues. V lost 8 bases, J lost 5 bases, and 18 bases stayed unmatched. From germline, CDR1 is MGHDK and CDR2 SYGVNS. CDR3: CASQNVGAGGLAETQYF. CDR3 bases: TGTGCCAGCCAAAACGTGGGGGCGGGAGGGCTAGCGGAGACCCAGTACTTC.

The CDR3 sequence: CASSQVPTGVQPQHF. CDR3 DNA sequence: TGCGCCAGCAGCCAAGTCCCCACAGGGGTTCAGCCCCAGCATTTT. The rearrangement joins TRBV4-1 to TRBJ1-5; the match to TRBD1 covers 7 bases. The CDR3 sequence is 15 residues long. The germline CDR1 and CDR2 sequences are MGHRA and YSYEKL. With 1 base clipped from V and 6 bases from J, the junction kept 6 bases outside the gene matches.

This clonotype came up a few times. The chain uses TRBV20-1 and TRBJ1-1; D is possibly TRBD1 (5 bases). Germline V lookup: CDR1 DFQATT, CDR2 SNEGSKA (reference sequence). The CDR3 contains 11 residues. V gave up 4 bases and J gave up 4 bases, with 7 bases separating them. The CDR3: CSATRGTEAFF. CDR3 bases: TGCAGTGCTACTAGGGGCACTGAAGCTTTCTTT.

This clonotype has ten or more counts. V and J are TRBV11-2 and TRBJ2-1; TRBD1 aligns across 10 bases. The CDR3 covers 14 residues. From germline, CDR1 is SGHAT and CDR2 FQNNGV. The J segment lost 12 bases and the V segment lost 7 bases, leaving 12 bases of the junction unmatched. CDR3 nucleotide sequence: TGTGCCAGCACCGGGGACAGGGGAACTCATGGGCAGTTCTTC. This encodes CASTGDRGTHGQFF.

Written as DNA, the CDR3 is TGTGCCAGCAGGCGGACAGGGGGCGGCGAGGAGCTGTTTTTT. Encoded protein: CASRRTGGGEELFF. The chain joins TRBV7-9 to TRBJ2-2; 11 positions match TRBD1. Germline V gene lookup returns CDR1 SEHNR and CDR2 FQNEAQ (reference sequence). This CDR3 contains 14 residues. The V and J ends lost 6 bases and 10 bases, in that order; junction bases with no gene match: 7.

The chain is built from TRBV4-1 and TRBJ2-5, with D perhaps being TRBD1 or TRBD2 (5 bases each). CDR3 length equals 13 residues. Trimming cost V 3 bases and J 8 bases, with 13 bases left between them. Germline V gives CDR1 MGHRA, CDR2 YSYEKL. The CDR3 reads CASSHWGRDTQYF. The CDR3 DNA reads TGCGCCAGCAGCCATTGGGGCCGGGACACCCAGTACTTC.

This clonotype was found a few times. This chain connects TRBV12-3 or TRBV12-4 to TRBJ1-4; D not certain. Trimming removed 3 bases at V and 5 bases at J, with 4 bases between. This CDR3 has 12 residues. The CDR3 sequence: CASSLENEKLFF. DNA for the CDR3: TGTGCCAGCAGTTTGGAGAATGAAAAACTGTTTTTT.

The DNA for the CDR3 is TGCAGCGTTGATGGGACAGGACCCTATGGCTACACCTTC. Translation: CSVDGTGPYGYTF. The chain has TRBV29-1 and TRBJ1-2, with 8 bases that match TRBD1. The length of the CDR3 is 13 residues. Looked up from germline, CDR1 is SQVTM and CDR2 is ANQGSEA. With 3 bases clipped from V and 4 bases from J, the junction kept 4 bases outside the gene matches.

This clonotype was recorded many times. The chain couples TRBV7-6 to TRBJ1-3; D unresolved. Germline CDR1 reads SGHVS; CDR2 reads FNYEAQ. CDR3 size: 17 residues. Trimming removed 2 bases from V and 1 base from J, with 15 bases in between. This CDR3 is CASSLSGRKWSGNTIYF. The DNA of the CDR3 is TGTGCCAGCAGCTTATCCGGGAGGAAGTGGTCTGGAAACACCATATATTTT.

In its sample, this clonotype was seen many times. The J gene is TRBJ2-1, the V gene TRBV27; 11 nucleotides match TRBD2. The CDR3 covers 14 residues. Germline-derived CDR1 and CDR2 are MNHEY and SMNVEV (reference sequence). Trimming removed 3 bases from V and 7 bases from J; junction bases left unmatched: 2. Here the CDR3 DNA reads TGTGCCAGCAGTTTCAGGACTAGCGGGAATGAGCAGTTCTTC. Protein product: CASSFRTSGNEQFF.

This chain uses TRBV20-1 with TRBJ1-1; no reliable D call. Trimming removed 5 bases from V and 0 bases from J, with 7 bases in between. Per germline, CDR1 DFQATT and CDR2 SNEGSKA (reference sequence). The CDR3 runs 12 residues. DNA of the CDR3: TGCAGTGCTTCAGACATGAACACTGAAGCTTTCTTT. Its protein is CSASDMNTEAFF.

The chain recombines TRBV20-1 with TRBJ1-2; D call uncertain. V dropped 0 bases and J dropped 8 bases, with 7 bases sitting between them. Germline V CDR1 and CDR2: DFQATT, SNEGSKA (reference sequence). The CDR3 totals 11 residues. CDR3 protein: CSAREHTGYTF. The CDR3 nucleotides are TGCAGTGCTAGAGAACACACGGGCTACACCTTC.

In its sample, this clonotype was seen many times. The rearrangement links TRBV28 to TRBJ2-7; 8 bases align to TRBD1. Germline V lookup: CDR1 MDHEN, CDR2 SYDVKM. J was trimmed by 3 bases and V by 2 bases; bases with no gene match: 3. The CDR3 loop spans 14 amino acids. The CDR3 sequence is CASSLQGAGYEQYF. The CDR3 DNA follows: TGTGCCAGCAGTTTACAGGGGGCTGGCTACGAGCAGTACTTC.

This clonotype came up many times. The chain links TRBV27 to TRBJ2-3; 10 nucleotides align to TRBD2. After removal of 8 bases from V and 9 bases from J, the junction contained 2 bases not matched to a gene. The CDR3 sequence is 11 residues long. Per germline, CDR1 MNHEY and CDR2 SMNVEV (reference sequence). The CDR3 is CASATSGTQYF. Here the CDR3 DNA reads TGTGCCAGCGCGACTAGCGGGACGCAGTATTTT.

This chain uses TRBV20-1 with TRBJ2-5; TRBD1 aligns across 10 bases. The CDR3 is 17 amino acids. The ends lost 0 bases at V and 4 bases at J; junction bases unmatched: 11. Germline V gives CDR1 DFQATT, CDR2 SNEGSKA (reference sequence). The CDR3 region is CSARDRMRTGGGETQYF. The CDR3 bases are TGCAGTGCTAGAGACAGAATGAGGACAGGGGGAGGAGAGACCCAGTACTTC.

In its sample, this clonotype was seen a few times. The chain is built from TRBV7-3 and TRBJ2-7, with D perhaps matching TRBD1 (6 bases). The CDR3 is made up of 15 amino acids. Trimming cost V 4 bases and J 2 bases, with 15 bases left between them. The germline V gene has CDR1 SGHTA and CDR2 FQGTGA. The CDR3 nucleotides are TGTGCCAGCAGCTCGTCCGGGACACTAGCCTACGAGCAGTACTTC. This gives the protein CASSSSGTLAYEQYF.

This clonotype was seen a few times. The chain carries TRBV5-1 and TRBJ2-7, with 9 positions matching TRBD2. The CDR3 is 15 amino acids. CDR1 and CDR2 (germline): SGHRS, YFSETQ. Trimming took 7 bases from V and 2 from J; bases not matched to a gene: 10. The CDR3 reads CASCLSGGLTYEQYF. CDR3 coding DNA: TGCGCCAGCTGTCTGAGCGGGGGGCTGACCTACGAGCAGTACTTC. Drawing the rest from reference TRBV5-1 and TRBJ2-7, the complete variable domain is KAGVTQTPRYLIKTRGQQVTLSCSPISGHRSVSWYQQTPGQGLQFLFEYFSETQRNKGNFPGRFSGRQFSNSRSEMNVSTLELGDSALYLCASCLSGGLTYEQYFGPGTRLTVT.

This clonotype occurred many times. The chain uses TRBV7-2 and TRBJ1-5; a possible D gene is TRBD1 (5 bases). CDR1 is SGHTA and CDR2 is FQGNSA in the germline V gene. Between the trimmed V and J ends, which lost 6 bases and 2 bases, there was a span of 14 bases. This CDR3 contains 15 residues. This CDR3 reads CASSLTRDGNQPQHF. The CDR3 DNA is TGTGCCAGCAGTCTCACACGGGACGGCAATCAGCCCCAGCATTTT.

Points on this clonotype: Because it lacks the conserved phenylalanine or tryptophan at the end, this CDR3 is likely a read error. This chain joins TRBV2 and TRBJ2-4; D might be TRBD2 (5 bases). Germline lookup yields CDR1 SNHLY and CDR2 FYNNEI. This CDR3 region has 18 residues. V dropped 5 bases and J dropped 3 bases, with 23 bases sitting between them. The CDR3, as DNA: TGTGCCAGCAGTTTTGGCGCGCGGCCGACTAAAGGCAAAAACATTCAGTACGTC. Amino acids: CASSFGARPTKGKNIQYV.

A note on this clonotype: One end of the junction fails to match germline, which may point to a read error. The CDR3 sequence: CAGRGIGNVAGELFF. The CDR3 coding sequence is TGTGCCGGCAGGGGGATTGGCAATGTGGCCGGGGAGCTGTTTTTT. This chain links TRBV6-2 or TRBV6-3 with TRBJ2-2; 7 bases align to TRBD1. CDR1 MNHEY and CDR2 SVGEGT come from the germline V gene. CDR3 length: 15 amino acids.

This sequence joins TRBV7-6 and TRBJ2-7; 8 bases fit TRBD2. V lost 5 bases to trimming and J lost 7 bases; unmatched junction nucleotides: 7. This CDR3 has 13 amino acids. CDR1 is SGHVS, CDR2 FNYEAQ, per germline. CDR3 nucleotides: TGTGCCAGCAGCGATTCGGGAGGGCAAGAGCAGTACTTC. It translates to CASSDSGGQEQYF.

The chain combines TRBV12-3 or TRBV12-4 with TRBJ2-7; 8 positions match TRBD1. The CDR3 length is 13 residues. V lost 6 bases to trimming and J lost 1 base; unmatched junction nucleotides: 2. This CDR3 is CASSDRGSYEQYF. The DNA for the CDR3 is TGTGCCAGCAGCGACAGGGGTTCCTACGAGCAGTACTTC.

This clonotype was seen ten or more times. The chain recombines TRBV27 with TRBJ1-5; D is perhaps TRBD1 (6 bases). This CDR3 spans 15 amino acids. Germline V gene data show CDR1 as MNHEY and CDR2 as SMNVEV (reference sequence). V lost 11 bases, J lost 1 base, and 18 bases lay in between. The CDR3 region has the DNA TGTGCCGCTCGGCCGGGGGCCCTCAGCAATCAGCCCCAGCATTTT. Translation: CAARPGALSNQPQHF.

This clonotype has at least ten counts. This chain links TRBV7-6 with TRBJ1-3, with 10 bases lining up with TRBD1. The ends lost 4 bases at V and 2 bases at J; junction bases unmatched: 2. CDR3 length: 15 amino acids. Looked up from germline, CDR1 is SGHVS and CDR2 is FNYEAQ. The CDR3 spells CASSSTGGPGNTIYF. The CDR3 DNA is TGTGCCAGCAGCTCGACAGGGGGCCCTGGAAACACCATATATTTT.

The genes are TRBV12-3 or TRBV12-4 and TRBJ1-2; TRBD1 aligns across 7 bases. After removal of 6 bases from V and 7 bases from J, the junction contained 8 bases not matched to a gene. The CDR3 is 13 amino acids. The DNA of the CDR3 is TGTGCCAGCAGACCAGGGACAGCCGGTGGCTACACCTTC. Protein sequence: CASRPGTAGGYTF.

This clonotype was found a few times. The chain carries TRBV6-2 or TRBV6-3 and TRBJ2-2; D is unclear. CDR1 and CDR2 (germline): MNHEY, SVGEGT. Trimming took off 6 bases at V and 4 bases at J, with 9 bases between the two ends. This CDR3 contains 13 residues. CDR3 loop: CASSSTSTGELFF. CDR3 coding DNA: TGTGCCAGCAGCTCCACGTCCACCGGGGAGCTGTTTTTT.